This T cell receptor beta chain was documented in a study of T cells in Graves' hyperthyroidism and ophthalmopathy. This clonotype was seen a few times. Researchers amplified the TCR beta CDR3 regions from RNA transcripts. The HTBI primer set served for first-round RT-PCR of the TCR CDR3. TCRdb recomputed calls from the multiplex PCR reads with MiXCR, one row per CDR3 protein. Of roughly 200,000 distinct CDR3 sequences listed, less than 20% are singletons. The CDR3 is 15 residues long. Between the trimmed V and J ends, which lost 3 bases and 2 bases, there was a span of 11 bases. CDR1 and CDR2 from the germline V gene are LGHDT and YNNKEL (reference sequence).

This TCR was recovered from a woman aged 45 to 65 with Graves' hyperthyroidism. The specimen sequenced was blood. This chain uses TRBV3-1 with TRBJ1-5, with D hard to call. DNA for the CDR3: TGTGCCAGCAGCCAGTTCGGTTTTCGCAATCAGCCCCAGCATTTT. Translated: CASSQFGFRNQPQHF.